This T cell receptor (beta chain) appears in the sequencing data of a study of T cells expressing NK-cell markers. Overall study results and limits: Five or six donors carried dominant NKG2C+ clonotypes that made up roughly 1.0-8% of their CD8+ T cells. Similarly, these clonotypes led the CD3+CD56-NKG2C+ fraction as well in a handful of donors.

Notes on this clonotype: As yet, its antigen is unknown.

As the method of synthesis, 5'RACE template switching with UMIs yielded TCR beta cDNA. TCRdb reprocessed the 5' RACE reads, with one entry per CDR3 protein and no DNA. The table counts a few hundred thousand distinct CDR3 sequences; 3% to 4.5% lies in the top ten. This CDR3 has 15 amino acids. Germline CDR1 MNHEY, CDR2 SVGAGI. The specimen sequenced was blood T cells: a sorted CD56 or NKG2C T cell subset, CD4+ or CD8+ T cells, or bulk PBMC T cells (not recorded which). The chain carries TRBV6-5 and TRBJ2-2; TCRdb selects TRBD2, and the lack of DNA leaves this call unchecked. This clonotype originated in a man aged 18 to 30 in good health. CDR3 protein: CASSFLAGVTGELFF.